This TCR beta chain was captured by sequencing in a study of blood T cells in healthy people across ages (dated by TCRdb to between 2014 and 2017). At the level of the whole study: Template switching captured roughly one uniquely barcoded TCR beta cDNA molecule per two T cells in model experiments. Age-related changes in TCR beta repertoire diversity were measured in the study by deep sequencing normalized with unique cDNA molecular identifiers. Four age groups were formed from the donors: young (average approximately 15 years), middle-aged (approximately 40), aged (roughly 59) and long-lived (more than 75). To avoid experimental bias, donors of different ages were distributed randomly across sequencing lanes. Two additional independent replicas of 1 million unique cDNA reads from the same blood draw were analyzed for two donors (one aged 18 to 30 and one aged 80 or older).

The 39 donors, aged 6 to 90 years, were systemically healthy Caucasian individuals from Russia. Ten milliliters of peripheral blood were drawn from each donor into EDTA-treated Vacutainer tubes. Ficoll-Paque density-gradient centrifugation was used to isolate PBMCs, with at least 6.5 million per sample. Total RNA was extracted from PBMCs with Trizol reagent, with at least 6 micrograms obtained per sample. The percentages of naive CD45RAhigh/CD27high T cells were determined by flow cytometry on a PBMC aliquot from every donor. Study-wide findings and limitations: Conclusive comparison of naive and antigen-experienced compartments was prevented by the profiling of bulk unsorted PBMCs. Estimates of total diversity based on one million sequenced T cells were considered lower bounds and underestimates. The CMV infection status of donors was not known, potentially confounding age-related changes in expanded clonotypes. Observed TCR beta diversity correlated strongly with the percentage of naive T cells measured by flow cytometry. Compared with the aged group, the long-lived group had more naive CD4+ T cells, fewer expanded clones and increased TCR diversity, suggesting age selection. Observed TCR beta diversity per million T cells fell roughly linearly with age, and a significant reduction was already apparent by age about 38.

Library generation was performed with 5' RACE. Sequenced on an Illumina HiSeq 2500. A second PCR of about 7 to 12 cycles was run with a J-beta primer mix and a sample-barcoded 5' primer. A unique molecular identifier was introduced onto each TCR beta cDNA molecule by a template-switch 5' adaptor carrying 12 random nucleotides. At least 2.5 million CDR3-containing paired-end reads were obtained from each sample. The Mint cDNA synthesis kit, primed by a TRBC-specific oligonucleotide, was used to synthesize first-strand cDNA from all RNA. Following uracil-DNA glycosylase treatment, a first 18-cycle PCR with universal primers M1SS and BC2_uni_R was performed on all cDNA. Under the source paper's analysis protocol: For normalization, 1 million high-quality reads were randomly selected from each sample, with every read carrying a distinct molecular identifier. Reads with shared molecular identifiers were discarded instead of being binned into consensus sequences. CDR3 identification, clonotype clustering and error correction used MiTCR with a Q25 quality threshold and the strictest error-elimination algorithm. Lower-bound total TCR beta diversity was estimated with a nonparametric unseen species model using Euler transformation. TCRdb passed the public sequencing reads through fastp at Q25 and MiXCR, retaining productive beta sequences. Each CDR3 protein appears once, grouped with its most common genes and DNA. TCRdb's processing, not the authors' own work, is the source of the V and J calls. This sample gives about 640,000 distinct CDR3 sequences in total; roughly 41% of them show up just once. The ten most abundant clones make up 30% of the sample.

Reading the germline V gene gives CDR1 MNHEY and CDR2 SVGAGI. Germline trimming: 4 bases from V, 10 bases from J; junction bases outside gene matches: 13. Spanning cysteine to phenylalanine, the CDR3 consists of 18 amino acids. The DNA shown is the 54-base CDR3, in frame from base 1. As concerns this clonotype: No antigen is known for it. No base quality values were provided; no much bigger clone lies one nucleotide off.

This sequence uses TRBV6-5 and TRBJ2-1, with 16 bases matching TRBD2. The sequence was obtained from a man older than 75 in good health. Sequencing was performed on blood. The CDR3 sequence is CASSSGLAGGPKSWEQFF. The bases are TGTGCCAGCAGTTCGGGACTAGCGGGGGGGCCCAAATCCTGGGAGCAGTTCTTC.